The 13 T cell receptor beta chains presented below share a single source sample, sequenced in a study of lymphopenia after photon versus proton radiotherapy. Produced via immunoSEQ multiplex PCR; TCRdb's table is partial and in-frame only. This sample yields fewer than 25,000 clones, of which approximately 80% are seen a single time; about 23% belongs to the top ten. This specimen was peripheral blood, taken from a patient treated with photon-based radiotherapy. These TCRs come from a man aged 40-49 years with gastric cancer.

The CDR3 coding sequence is TGTGCCAGCACTGCGGGGGCCTTGAATGAAAAACTGTTTTTT. Its protein product is CASTAGALNEKLFF. V usage is TRBV6-5 and J usage is TRBJ1-4, with TRBD1 as a possible D gene (6 bases). Germline V gives CDR1 MNHEY, CDR2 SVGAGI. CDR3 size: 14 residues. V gave up 7 bases and J gave up 5 bases, with 14 bases separating them.

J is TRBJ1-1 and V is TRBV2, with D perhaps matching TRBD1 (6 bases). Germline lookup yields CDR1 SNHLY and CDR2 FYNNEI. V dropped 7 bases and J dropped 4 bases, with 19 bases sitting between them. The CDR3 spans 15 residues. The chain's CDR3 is CASNGGLRRGTEAFF. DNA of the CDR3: TGTGCCAGCAACGGGGGCCTAAGGAGGGGCACTGAAGCTTTCTTT.

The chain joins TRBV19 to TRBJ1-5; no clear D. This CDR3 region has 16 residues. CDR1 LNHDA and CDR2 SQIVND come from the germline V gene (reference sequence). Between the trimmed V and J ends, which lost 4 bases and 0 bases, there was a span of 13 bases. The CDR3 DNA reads TGTGCCAGTAGTAATCTGGGGAGTCCTAGCAATCAGCCCCAGCATTTT. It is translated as CASSNLGSPSNQPQHF.

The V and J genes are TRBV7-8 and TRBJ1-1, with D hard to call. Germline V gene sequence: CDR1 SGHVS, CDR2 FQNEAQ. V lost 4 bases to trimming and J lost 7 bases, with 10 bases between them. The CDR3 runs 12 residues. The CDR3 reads CASSSRTGEAFF. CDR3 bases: TGTGCCAGCAGCTCCAGGACGGGTGAAGCTTTCTTT.

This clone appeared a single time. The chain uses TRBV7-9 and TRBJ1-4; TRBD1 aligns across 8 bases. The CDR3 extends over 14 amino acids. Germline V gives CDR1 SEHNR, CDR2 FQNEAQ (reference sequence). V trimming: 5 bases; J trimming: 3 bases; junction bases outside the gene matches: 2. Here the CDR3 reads CASSMTGANEKLFF. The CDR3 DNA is TGTGCCAGCAGCATGACAGGGGCTAATGAAAAACTGTTTTTT.

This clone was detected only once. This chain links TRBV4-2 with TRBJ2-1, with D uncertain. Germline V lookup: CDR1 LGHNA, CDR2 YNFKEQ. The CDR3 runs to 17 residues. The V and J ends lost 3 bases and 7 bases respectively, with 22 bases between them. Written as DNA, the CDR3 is TGTGCCAGCAGCCATCAGACCTTTGGCACGGGCCTTAATGAGCAGTTCTTC. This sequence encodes CASSHQTFGTGLNEQFF.

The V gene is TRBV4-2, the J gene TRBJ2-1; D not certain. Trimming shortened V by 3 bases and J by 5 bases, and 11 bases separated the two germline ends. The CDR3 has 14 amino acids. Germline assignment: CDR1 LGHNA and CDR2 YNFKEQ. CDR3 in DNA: TGTGCCAGCAGCCACCTCGACCGGAACAATGAGCAGTTCTTC. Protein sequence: CASSHLDRNNEQFF.

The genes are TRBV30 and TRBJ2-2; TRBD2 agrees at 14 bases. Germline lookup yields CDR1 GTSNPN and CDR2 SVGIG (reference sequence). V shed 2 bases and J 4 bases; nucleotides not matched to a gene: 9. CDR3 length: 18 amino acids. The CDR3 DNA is TGTGCCTGGAGTTCCGGACTAGCGGGGGGCATTGGCACCGGGGAGCTGTTTTTT. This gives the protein CAWSSGLAGGIGTGELFF.

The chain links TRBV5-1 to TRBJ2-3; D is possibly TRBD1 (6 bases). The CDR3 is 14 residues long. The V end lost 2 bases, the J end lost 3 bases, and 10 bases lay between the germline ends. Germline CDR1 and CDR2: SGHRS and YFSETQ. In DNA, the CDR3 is TGCGCCAGCAGCTTTATAACAGGGACAGATACGCAGTATTTT. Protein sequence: CASSFITGTDTQYF.

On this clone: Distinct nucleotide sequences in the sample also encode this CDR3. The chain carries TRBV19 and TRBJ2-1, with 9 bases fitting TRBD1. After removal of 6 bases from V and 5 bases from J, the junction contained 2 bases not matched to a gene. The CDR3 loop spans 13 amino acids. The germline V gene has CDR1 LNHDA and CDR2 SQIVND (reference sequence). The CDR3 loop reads CASSGQGHNEQFF. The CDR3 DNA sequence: TGTGCCAGTAGCGGACAGGGGCACAATGAGCAGTTCTTC.

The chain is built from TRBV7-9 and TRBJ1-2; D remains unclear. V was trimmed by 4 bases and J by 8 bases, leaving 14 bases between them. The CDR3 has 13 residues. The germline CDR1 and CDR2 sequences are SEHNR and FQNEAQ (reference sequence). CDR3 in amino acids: CASSSEALGGYTF. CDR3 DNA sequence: TGTGCCAGCAGCTCAGAGGCCTTAGGGGGCTACACCTTC.

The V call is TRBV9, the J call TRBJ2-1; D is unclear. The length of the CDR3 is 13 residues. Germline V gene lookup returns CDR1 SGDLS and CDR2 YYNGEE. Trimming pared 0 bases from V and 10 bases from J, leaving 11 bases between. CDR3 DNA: TGTGCCAGCAGCGTAGACGGCATGCGGGAGCAGTTCTTC. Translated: CASSVDGMREQFF.

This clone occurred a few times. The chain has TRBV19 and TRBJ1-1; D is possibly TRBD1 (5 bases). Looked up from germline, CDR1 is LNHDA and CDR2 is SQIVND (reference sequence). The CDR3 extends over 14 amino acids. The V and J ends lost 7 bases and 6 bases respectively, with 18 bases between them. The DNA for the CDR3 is TGTGCCAGTACCCGGGGTCCAGGGAGCTCTGAAGCTTTCTTT. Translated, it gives CASTRGPGSSEAFF.